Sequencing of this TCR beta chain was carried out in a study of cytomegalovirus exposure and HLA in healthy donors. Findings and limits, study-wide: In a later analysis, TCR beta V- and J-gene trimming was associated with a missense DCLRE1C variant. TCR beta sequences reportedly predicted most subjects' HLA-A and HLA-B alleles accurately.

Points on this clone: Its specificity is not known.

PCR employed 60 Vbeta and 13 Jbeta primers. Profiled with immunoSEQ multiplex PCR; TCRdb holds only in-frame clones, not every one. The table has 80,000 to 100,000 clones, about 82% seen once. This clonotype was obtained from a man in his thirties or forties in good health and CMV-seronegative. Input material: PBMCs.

CDR3 DNA: TGTGCCTGGAGTGCCAACAGGGATCAGTACTTC. Encoded protein: CAWSANRDQYF. The chain employs TRBV30 and TRBJ2-7; a possible D gene is TRBD1 (6 bases). Trimming removed 1 base at V and 10 bases at J, with 11 bases between. Germline CDR1 GTSNPN, CDR2 SVGIG (reference sequence). This CDR3 comprises 11 residues.